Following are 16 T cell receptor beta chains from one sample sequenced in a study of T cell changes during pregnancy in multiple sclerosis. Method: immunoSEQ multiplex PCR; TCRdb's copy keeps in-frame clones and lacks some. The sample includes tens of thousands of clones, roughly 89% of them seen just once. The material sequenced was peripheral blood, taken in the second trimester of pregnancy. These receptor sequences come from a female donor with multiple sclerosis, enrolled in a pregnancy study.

The CDR3 spells CASSPGQGLETQYF. Written as DNA, the CDR3 is TGTGCCAGCAGCCCCGGACAGGGGTTGGAGACCCAGTACTTC. The chain joins TRBV11-3 to TRBJ2-5, with 9 bases lining up with TRBD1. This CDR3 is 14 amino acids long. Germline V lookup: CDR1 SGHNT, CDR2 YENEEA. Losses at the gene ends were 5 bases for V and 5 bases for J; bases not matched to a gene: 6.

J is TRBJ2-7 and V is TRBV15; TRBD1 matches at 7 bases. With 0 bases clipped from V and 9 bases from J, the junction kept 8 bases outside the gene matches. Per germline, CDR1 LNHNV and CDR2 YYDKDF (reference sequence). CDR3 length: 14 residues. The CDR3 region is CATSRDGTASLQYF. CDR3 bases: TGTGCCACCAGCAGAGATGGGACAGCTTCGTTGCAGTACTTC. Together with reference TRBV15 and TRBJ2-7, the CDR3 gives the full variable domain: DAMVIQNPRYQVTQFGKPVTLSCSQTLNHNVMYWYQQKSSQAPKLLFHYYDKDFNNEADTPDNFQSRRPNTSFCFLDIRSPGLGDTAMYLCATSRDGTASLQYFGPGTRLTVT.

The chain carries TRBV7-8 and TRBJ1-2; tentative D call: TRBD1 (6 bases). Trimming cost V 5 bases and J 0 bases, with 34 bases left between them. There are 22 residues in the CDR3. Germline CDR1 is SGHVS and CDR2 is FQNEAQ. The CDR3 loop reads CASSLKYPELGSGNRANYGYTF. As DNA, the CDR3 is TGTGCCAGCAGCCTAAAATACCCCGAATTAGGATCAGGGAACAGGGCTAACTATGGCTACACCTTC. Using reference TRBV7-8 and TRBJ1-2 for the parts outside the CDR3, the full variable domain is GAGVSQSPRYKVAKRGQDVALRCDPISGHVSLFWYQQALGQGPEFLTYFQNEAQLDKSGLPSDRFFAERPEGSVSTLKIQRTQQEDSAVYLCASSLKYPELGSGNRANYGYTFGSGTRLTVV.

The CDR3 is CASSPNGGRNEKLFF. CDR3 coding DNA: TGTGCCAGCAGTCCGAATGGGGGCCGGAATGAAAAACTGTTTTTT. V is TRBV27 and J is TRBJ1-4, with D perhaps matching TRBD1 (6 bases). The CDR3 loop spans 15 amino acids. Trimming stripped 5 bases from V and 5 bases from J, with 15 bases between. The germline gives CDR1 MNHEY, CDR2 SMNVEV (reference sequence).

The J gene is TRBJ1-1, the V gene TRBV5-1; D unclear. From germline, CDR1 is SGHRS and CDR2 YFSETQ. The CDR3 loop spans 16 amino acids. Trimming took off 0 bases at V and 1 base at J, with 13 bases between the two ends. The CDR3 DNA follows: TGCGCCAGCAGCTTGGCCATGGTGGCGGCGAACACTGAAGCTTTCTTT. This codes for CASSLAMVAANTEAFF.

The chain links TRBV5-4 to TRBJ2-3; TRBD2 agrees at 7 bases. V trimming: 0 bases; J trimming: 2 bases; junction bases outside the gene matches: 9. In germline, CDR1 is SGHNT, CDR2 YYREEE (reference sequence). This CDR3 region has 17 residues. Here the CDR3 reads CASSLGFKRGFTDTQYF. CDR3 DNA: TGTGCCAGCAGCTTGGGATTCAAGCGGGGCTTCACAGATACGCAGTATTTT.

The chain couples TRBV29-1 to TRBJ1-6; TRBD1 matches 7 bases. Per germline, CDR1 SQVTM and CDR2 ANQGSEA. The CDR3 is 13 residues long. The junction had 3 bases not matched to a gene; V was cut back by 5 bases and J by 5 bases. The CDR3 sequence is CSVSGTDNSPLHF. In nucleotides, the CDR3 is TGCAGCGTTTCCGGGACAGATAATTCACCCCTCCACTTT.

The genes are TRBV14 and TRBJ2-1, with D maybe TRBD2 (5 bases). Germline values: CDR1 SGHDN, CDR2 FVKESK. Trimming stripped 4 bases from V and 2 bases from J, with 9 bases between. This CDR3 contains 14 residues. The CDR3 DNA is TGTGCCAGCAGCCCACTAGTAGCCTACAATGAGCAGTTCTTC. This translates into CASSPLVAYNEQFF.

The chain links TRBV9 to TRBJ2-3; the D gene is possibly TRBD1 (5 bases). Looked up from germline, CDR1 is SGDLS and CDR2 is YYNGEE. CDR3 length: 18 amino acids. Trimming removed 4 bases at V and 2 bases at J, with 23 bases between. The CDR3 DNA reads TGTGCCAGCAGCTTACGACAGTCATCCTATGCACCCACAGATACGCAGTATTTT. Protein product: CASSLRQSSYAPTDTQYF.

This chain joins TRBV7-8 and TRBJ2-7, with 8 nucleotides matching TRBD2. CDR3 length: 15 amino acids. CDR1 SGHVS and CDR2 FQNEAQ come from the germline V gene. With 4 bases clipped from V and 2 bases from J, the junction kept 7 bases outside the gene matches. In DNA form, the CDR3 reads TGTGCCAGCAGCTCACTGGCGGGGGGACCCTACGAGCAGTACTTC. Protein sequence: CASSSLAGGPYEQYF.

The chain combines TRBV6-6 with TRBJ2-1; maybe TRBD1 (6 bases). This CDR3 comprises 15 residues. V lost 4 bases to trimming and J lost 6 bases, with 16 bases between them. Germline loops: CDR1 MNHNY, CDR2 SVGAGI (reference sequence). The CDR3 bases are TGTGCCAGCAGTTCCGAACTTTGGACAGCCAATGAGCAGTTCTTC. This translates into CASSSELWTANEQFF.

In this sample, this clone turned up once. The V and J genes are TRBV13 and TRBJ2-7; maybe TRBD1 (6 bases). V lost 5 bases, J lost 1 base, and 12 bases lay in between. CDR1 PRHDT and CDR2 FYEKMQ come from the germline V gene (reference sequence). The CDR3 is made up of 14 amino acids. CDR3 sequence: CASSLARGSYEQYF. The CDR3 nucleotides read TGTGCCAGCAGCCTCGCCAGGGGTTCCTACGAGCAGTACTTC.

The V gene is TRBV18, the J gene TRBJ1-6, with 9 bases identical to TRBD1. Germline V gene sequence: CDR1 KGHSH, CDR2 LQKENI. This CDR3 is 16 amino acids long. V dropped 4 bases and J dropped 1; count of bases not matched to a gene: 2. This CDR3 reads CASSRQGVSYNSPLHF. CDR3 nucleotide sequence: TGTGCCAGCTCACGACAGGGGGTGTCCTATAATTCACCCCTCCACTTT.

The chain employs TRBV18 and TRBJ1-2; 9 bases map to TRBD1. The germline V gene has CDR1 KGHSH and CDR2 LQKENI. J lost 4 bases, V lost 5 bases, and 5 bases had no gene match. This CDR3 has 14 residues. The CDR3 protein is CASSGQGRAYGYTF. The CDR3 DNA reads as TGTGCCAGCTCAGGACAGGGGCGCGCCTATGGCTACACCTTC.

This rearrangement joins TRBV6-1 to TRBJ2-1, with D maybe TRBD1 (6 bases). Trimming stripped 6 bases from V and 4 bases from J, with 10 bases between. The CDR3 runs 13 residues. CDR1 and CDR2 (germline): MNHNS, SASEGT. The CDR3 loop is CASSRTVYNEQFF. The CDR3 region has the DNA TGTGCCAGCAGCCGGACAGTATACAATGAGCAGTTCTTC.

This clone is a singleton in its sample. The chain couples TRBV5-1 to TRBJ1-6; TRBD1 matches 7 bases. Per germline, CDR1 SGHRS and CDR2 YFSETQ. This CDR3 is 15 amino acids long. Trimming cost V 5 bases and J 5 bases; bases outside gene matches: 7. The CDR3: CASRGWDSDNSPLHF. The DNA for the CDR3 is TGCGCCAGCAGGGGATGGGACAGTGATAATTCACCCCTCCACTTT. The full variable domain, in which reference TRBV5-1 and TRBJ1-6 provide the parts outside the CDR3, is KAGVTQTPRYLIKTRGQQVTLSCSPISGHRSVSWYQQTPGQGLQFLFEYFSETQRNKGNFPGRFSGRQFSNSRSEMNVSTLELGDSALYLCASRGWDSDNSPLHFGNGTRLTVT.